A selection of T cell receptor beta chains follows, all from one sample in a study of T cell responses to AZD1222 COVID-19 vaccine. TCRdb's table, derived via immunoSEQ multiplex PCR, lists solely in-frame clones and lacks some. The repertoire holds over 90,000 clones, with 84% as singletons. This specimen consisted of peripheral blood, obtained on day 0 of AZD1222 vaccination. The receptor set was obtained from an adult in good health. Each CDR3 is given with its conserved first and last residue. A D gene is named only where the DNA matches it firmly.

V gene,D gene,J gene,CDR3 protein
TRBV24-1,TRBD2,TRBJ2-1,CATSDLELAGVGQFF
TRBV10-3,TRBD1,TRBJ2-1,CAISQIQGAGWNEQFF
TRBV5-1,TRBD1,TRBJ1-2,CASSLGPGQDYGYTF
TRBV27,NA,TRBJ1-3,CASSKGGAFSGNTIYF
TRBV28,NA,TRBJ1-1,CASRQDRKDTEAFF
TRBV14,NA,TRBJ2-1,CASSQRNEQFF
TRBV5-6,NA,TRBJ1-1,CASSLSGTLNTEAFF
TRBV5-4,NA,TRBJ1-2,CASSLGENYGYTF
TRBV20-1,TRBD1,TRBJ1-2,CSAATGGGYTF
TRBV23-1,NA,TRBJ2-2,CASSNRHGAGELFF